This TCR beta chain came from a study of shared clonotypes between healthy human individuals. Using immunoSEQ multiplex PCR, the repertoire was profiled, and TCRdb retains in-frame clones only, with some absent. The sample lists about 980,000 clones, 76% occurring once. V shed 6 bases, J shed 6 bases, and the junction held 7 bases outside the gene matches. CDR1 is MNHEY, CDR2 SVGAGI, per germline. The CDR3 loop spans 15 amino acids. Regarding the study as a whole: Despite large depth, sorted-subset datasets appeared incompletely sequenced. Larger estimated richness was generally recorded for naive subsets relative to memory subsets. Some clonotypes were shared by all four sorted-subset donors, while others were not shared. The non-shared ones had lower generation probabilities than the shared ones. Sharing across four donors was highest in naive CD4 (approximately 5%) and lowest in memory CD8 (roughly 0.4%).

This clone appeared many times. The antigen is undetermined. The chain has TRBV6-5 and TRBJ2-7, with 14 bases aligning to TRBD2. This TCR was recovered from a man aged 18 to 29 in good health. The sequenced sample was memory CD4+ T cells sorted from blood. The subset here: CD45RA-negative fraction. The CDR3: CASRAGLAGAGEQYF. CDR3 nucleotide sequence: TGTGCCAGCAGGGCGGGACTAGCGGGAGCTGGCGAGCAGTACTTC.